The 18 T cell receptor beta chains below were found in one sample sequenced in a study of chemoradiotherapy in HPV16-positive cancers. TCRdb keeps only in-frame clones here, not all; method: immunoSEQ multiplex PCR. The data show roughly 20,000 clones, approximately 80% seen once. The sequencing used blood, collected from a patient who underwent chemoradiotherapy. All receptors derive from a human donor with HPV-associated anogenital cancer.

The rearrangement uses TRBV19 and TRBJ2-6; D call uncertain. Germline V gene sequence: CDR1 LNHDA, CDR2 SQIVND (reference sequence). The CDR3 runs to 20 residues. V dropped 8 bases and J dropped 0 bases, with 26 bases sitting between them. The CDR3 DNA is TGTGCCAGTCCGACTCAAACCGGGCAGAATGAACTCTCTGGGGCCAACGTCCTGACTTTC. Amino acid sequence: CASPTQTGQNELSGANVLTF.

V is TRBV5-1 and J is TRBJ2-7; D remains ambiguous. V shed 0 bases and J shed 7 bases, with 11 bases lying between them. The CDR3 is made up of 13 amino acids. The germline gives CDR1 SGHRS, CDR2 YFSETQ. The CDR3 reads CASSLDLEVEQYF. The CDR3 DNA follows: TGCGCCAGCAGCTTGGATCTGGAAGTTGAGCAGTACTTC.

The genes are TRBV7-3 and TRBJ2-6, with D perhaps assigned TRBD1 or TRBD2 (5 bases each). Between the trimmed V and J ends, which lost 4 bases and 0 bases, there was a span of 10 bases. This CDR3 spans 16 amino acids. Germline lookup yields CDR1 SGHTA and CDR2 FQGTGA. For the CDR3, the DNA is TGTGCCAGCAGCTCCGGGACGCGCTCTGGGGCCAACGTCCTGACTTTC. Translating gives CASSSGTRSGANVLTF.

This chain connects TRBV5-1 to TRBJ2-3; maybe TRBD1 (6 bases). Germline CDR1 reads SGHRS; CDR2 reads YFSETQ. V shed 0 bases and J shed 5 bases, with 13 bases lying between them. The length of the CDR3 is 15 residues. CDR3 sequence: CASSLDGQGLDTQYF. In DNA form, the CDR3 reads TGCGCCAGCAGCTTGGACGGCCAGGGGTTAGATACGCAGTATTTT.

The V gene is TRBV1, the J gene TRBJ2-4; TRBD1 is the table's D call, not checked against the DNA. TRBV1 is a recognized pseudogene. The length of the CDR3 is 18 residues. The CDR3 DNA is TGCACCAGCAGCCAAGATCCACGGACAGGGACAGGCAAAAACATTCAGTACTTC. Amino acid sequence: CTSSQDPRTGTGKNIQYF.

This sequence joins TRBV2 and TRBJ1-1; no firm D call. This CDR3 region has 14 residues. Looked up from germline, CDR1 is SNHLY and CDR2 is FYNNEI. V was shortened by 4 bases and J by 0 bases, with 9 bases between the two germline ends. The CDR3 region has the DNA TGTGCCAGCAGTGCCCTTATTATGAACACTGAAGCTTTCTTT. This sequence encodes CASSALIMNTEAFF.

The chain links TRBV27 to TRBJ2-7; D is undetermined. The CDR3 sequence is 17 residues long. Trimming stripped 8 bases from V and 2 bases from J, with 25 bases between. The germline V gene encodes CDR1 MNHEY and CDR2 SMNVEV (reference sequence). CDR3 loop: CASRRQSTQVGPYEQYF. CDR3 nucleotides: TGTGCCAGCCGTCGACAATCCACTCAAGTAGGCCCCTACGAGCAGTACTTC.

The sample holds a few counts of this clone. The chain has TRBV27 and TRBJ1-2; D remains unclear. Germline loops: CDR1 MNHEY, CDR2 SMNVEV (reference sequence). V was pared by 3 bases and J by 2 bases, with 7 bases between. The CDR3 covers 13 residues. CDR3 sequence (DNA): TGTGCCAGCAGTTTGGGCAGAAACTATGGCTACACCTTC. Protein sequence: CASSLGRNYGYTF.

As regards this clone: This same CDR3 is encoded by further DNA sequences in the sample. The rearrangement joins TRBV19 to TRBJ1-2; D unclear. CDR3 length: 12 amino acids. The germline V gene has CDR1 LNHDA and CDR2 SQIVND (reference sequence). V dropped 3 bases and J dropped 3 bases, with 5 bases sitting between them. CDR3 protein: CASSIRDYGYTF. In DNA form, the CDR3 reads TGTGCCAGTAGTATCCGGGACTATGGCTACACCTTC.

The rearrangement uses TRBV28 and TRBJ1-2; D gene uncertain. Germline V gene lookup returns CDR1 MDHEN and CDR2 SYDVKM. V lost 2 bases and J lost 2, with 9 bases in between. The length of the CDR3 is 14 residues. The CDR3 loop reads CASSLERANYGYTF. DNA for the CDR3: TGTGCCAGCAGTTTAGAGAGGGCGAACTATGGCTACACCTTC.

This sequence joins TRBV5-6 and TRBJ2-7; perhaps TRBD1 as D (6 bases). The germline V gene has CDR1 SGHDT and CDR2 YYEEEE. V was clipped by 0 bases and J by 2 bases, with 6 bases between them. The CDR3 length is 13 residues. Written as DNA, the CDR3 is TGTGCCAGCAGCTTGGAGGGGGCCTACGAGCAGTACTTC. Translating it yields CASSLEGAYEQYF. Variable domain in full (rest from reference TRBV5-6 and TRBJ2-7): DAGVTQSPTHLIKTRGQQVTLRCSPKSGHDTVSWYQQALGQGPQFIFQYYEEEERQRGNFPDRFSGHQFPNYSSELNVNALLLGDSALYLCASSLEGAYEQYFGPGTRLTVT.

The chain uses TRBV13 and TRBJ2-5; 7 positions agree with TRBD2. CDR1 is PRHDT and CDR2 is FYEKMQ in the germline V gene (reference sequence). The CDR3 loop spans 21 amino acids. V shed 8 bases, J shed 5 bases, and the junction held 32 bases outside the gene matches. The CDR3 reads CASALRIRSFGGDSVAETQYF. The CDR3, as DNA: TGTGCCAGCGCATTACGCATTAGAAGTTTTGGGGGGGATTCTGTTGCGGAGACCCAGTACTTC.

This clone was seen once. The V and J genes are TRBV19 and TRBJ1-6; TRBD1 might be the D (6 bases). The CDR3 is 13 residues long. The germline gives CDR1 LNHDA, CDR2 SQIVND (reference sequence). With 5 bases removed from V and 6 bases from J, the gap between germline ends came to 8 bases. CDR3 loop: CASSGQSNSPLHF. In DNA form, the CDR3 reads TGTGCCAGTAGTGGACAGAGTAATTCACCCCTCCACTTT.

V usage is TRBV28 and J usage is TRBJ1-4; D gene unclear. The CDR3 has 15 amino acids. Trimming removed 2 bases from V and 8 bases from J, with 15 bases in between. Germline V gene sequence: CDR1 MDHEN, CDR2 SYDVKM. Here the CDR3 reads CASSLIPASREKLFF. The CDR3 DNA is TGTGCCAGCAGTTTAATACCCGCCTCCAGAGAAAAACTGTTTTTT. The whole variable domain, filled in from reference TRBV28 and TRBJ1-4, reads DVKVTQSSRYLVKRTGEKVFLECVQDMDHENMFWYRQDPGLGLRLIYFSYDVKMKEKGDIPEGYSVSREKKERFSLILESASTNQTSMYLCASSLIPASREKLFFGSGTQLSVL.

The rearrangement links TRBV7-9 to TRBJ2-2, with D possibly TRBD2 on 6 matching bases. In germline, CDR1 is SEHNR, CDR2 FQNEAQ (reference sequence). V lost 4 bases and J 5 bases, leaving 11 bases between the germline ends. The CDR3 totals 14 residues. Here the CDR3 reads CASSSTAGTGELFF. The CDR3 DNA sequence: TGTGCCAGCAGCTCGACCGCGGGGACCGGGGAGCTGTTTTTT.

The chain's CDR3 is CASSSASGYNEQFF. CDR3 nucleotide sequence: TGCGCCAGCTCGTCGGCTAGCGGGTACAATGAGCAGTTCTTC. The V and J genes are TRBV5-1 and TRBJ2-1; 8 bases map to TRBD2. CDR1 and CDR2 from the germline V gene are SGHRS and YFSETQ. The trim removed 7 bases at V and 4 bases at J, leaving 7 bases unmatched. CDR3 length: 14 amino acids.

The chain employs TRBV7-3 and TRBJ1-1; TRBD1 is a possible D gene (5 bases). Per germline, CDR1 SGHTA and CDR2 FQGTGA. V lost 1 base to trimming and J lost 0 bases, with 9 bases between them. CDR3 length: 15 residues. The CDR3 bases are TGTGCCAGCAGCTTAATCGGGGCCGTGAACACTGAAGCTTTCTTT. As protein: CASSLIGAVNTEAFF.

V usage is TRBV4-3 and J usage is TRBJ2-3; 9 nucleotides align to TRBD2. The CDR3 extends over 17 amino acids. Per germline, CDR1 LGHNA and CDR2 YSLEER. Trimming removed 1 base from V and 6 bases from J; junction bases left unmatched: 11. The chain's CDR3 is CASSQGIGGGATDTQYF. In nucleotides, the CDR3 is TGCGCCAGCAGCCAAGGCATAGGCGGGGGGGCAACGGATACGCAGTATTTT.